This TCR beta chain derives from a study of blood T cell repertoires in COVID-19. On the study more broadly: Samples came from the United States, Italy and Spain, spanning acute and convalescent COVID-19. Sources were T cells, B-cell-depleted T cells, or PBMCs; the material itself was cDNA or gDNA.

The CDR3 sequence is 15 residues long. Trimming removed 3 bases from V and 2 bases from J, with 14 bases in between. Germline V gene data show CDR1 as SGDLS and CDR2 as YYNGEE. Authors' analysis steps: The authors estimated nucleated cell counts from reference gene primer amplification. Generated by immunoSEQ multiplex PCR, the TCRdb table keeps only in-frame clones and is missing some. V and J calls plus clone size are reproduced from that table; the DNA served to infer D and trimming. The table has roughly 250,000 clones, about nine tenths seen once. The TCR comes from a man between 60 and 75 years old who had recovered from COVID-19. The sample taken for sequencing was peripheral blood. The V call is TRBV9, the J call TRBJ1-2; a weak D match, TRBD1 (5 bases). Here the CDR3 reads CASSEGNRLNYGYTF. As DNA, the CDR3 is TGTGCCAGCAGCGAGGGAAACAGGTTAAACTATGGCTACACCTTC.